The 18 T cell receptor beta chains presented below share a single source sample, sequenced in a study of blood T cell repertoires in COVID-19. The method was immunoSEQ multiplex PCR; TCRdb's version includes in-frame clones alone and lacks a portion of them. The sample shows 300,000 to 400,000 clones, 90% of them seen only once. Sequencing was carried out using peripheral blood. The receptors originated from a woman aged 25 to 39 with COVID-19, enrolled during active disease.

This clone was seen just once. The rearrangement joins TRBV6-6 to TRBJ1-2; 9 bases agree with TRBD1. V lost 7 bases and J lost 2; bases outside the gene matches: 11. The CDR3 runs to 16 residues. The germline V gene encodes CDR1 MNHNY and CDR2 SVGAGI (reference sequence). The DNA of the CDR3 is TGTGCCAGCACGCCGCCGACAGGGACAGGGAACTATGGCTACACCTTC. It specifies CASTPPTGTGNYGYTF.

The chain recombines TRBV29-1 with TRBJ1-1; D remains unclear. CDR1 and CDR2 (germline): SQVTM, ANQGSEA. The CDR3 has 9 amino acids. V was shortened by 5 bases and J by 5 bases, with 3 bases between the two germline ends. The CDR3 nucleotides are TGCAGCGTTTCTACTGAAGCTTTCTTT. As protein: CSVSTEAFF.

The chain joins TRBV7-9 to TRBJ1-4; D perhaps matches TRBD1 (5 bases). The CDR3 consists of 14 residues. The germline V and J ends were trimmed by 7 bases and 4 bases, with 13 bases remaining between them. Germline V gives CDR1 SEHNR, CDR2 FQNEAQ (reference sequence). The CDR3 bases are TGTGCCAGCACCCGGGGGAGTTATAATGAAAAACTGTTTTTT. Translating gives CASTRGSYNEKLFF.

The chain uses TRBV28 and TRBJ1-1; 8 nucleotides align to TRBD1. The CDR3 covers 18 residues. With 3 bases clipped from V and 2 bases from J, the junction kept 14 bases outside the gene matches. From germline, CDR1 is MDHEN and CDR2 SYDVKM. CDR3 bases: TGTGCCAGCAGTTTTCTCCCCATCACAGGGGGAGGTAACACTGAAGCTTTCTTT. Amino acids: CASSFLPITGGGNTEAFF.

In the case of this clone: The same CDR3 is also encoded by other DNA sequences in this sample. The rearrangement links TRBV30 to TRBJ1-5; 8 nucleotides match TRBD1. The CDR3 contains 14 residues. V was clipped by 3 bases and J by 4 bases; unmatched bases: 5. Germline CDR1 is GTSNPN and CDR2 is SVGIG (reference sequence). CDR3 in DNA: TGTGCCTGGAGGAGGACAGGGTCGAATCAGCCCCAGCATTTT. Translated: CAWRRTGSNQPQHF.

The V gene is TRBV27, the J gene TRBJ2-5, with a possible D match to TRBD2 (5 bases). The CDR3 sequence is 13 residues long. Germline V gene sequence: CDR1 MNHEY, CDR2 SMNVEV (reference sequence). Trimming took 2 bases from V and 5 from J, leaving 9 bases between them. The CDR3, as DNA: TGTGCCAGCAGTTTAAGGAGGTCGGAGACCCAGTACTTC. Translating it yields CASSLRRSETQYF.

The genes are TRBV9 and TRBJ2-7; tentatively, D is TRBD2 (5 bases). Trimming removed 6 bases from V and 0 bases from J, with 10 bases in between. The germline gives CDR1 SGDLS, CDR2 YYNGEE. There are 13 residues in the CDR3. The CDR3 region is CASTLGSSYEQYF. The CDR3 DNA sequence: TGTGCCAGCACCCTAGGGAGCTCCTACGAGCAGTACTTC.

V and J are TRBV18 and TRBJ2-5; possible D gene TRBD1, 6 bases. The ends were cut back, 4 bases at V and 5 bases at J, with 14 bases in the middle. There are 14 residues in the CDR3. Germline V lookup: CDR1 KGHSH, CDR2 LQKENI. The CDR3 sequence: CASSRTGSDETQYF. The CDR3 bases are TGTGCCAGCTCACGCACAGGGTCGGACGAGACCCAGTACTTC.

The chain joins TRBV19 to TRBJ1-2; possible D gene TRBD1, 5 bases. Trimming took 4 bases from V and 4 from J, leaving 10 bases between them. Germline V gene data show CDR1 as LNHDA and CDR2 as SQIVND (reference sequence). The CDR3 sequence is 13 residues long. In DNA form, the CDR3 reads TGTGCCAGTAGTAACGGGGGGAGCTATGGCTACACCTTC. Translation: CASSNGGSYGYTF.

V and J are TRBV4-2 and TRBJ2-5; TRBD2 might be the D (7 bases). The CDR3 has 16 amino acids. V shed 1 base and J shed 3 bases, with 15 bases lying between them. Germline assignment: CDR1 LGHNA and CDR2 YNFKEQ. CDR3 sequence (DNA): TGTGCCAGCAGCCAAGCGGGGGCTAGCGGAGAAGAGACCCAGTACTTC. Translating it yields CASSQAGASGEETQYF.

This sequence joins TRBV19 and TRBJ2-5; TRBD1 aligns across 12 bases. V trimming: 2 bases; J trimming: 0 bases; junction bases outside the gene matches: 4. This CDR3 is built from 17 residues. Germline CDR1 and CDR2: LNHDA and SQIVND (reference sequence). CDR3 nucleotides: TGTGCCAGTAGTATAAAGGGGACAGGGGGCTACCAAGAGACCCAGTACTTC. Amino acid sequence: CASSIKGTGGYQETQYF.

This sequence joins TRBV18 and TRBJ2-7; tentative D call: TRBD2 (6 bases). CDR1 KGHSH and CDR2 LQKENI come from the germline V gene. The CDR3 runs 16 residues. Trimming shortened V by 3 bases and J by 0 bases, and 15 bases separated the two germline ends. Here the CDR3 reads CASSPARGGNSYEQYF. The CDR3 nucleotides read TGTGCCAGCTCACCCGCCCGAGGAGGGAACTCCTACGAGCAGTACTTC.

The chain employs TRBV30 and TRBJ2-7; 11 bases map to TRBD2. The length of the CDR3 is 18 residues. Germline-derived CDR1 and CDR2 are GTSNPN and SVGIG (reference sequence). The V and J ends lost 1 base and 3 bases, in that order; junction bases with no gene match: 14. The CDR3 reads CAWSAPGLAESGNYEQYF. CDR3 nucleotides: TGTGCCTGGAGTGCACCGGGACTAGCGGAGTCGGGGAACTACGAGCAGTACTTC.

The chain is built from TRBV5-1 and TRBJ2-3; 8 bases map to TRBD2. V gave up 0 bases and J gave up 2 bases; unmatched junction bases: 5. From germline, CDR1 is SGHRS and CDR2 YFSETQ. The CDR3 is 16 amino acids. CDR3: CASSLDTSGSTDTQYF. CDR3 DNA: TGCGCCAGCAGCTTGGATACTAGCGGATCCACAGATACGCAGTATTTT.

V is TRBV5-5 and J is TRBJ1-3; possibly TRBD1 for D (5 bases). There are 15 residues in the CDR3. With 3 bases removed from V and 0 bases from J, the gap between germline ends came to 10 bases. Germline loops: CDR1 SGHKS, CDR2 YYEKEE (reference sequence). CDR3 amino acids: CASSYDSSSGNTIYF. CDR3 in DNA: TGTGCCAGCAGCTACGACAGTAGCTCTGGAAACACCATATATTTT.

The chain joins TRBV27 to TRBJ2-7, with a tentative D call TRBD1 (5 bases). The CDR3 totals 14 residues. V was clipped by 0 bases and J by 4 bases, with 10 bases between them. The germline V gene has CDR1 MNHEY and CDR2 SMNVEV (reference sequence). CDR3 nucleotides: TGTGCCAGCAGTTTATCGCGACAGAGTTACGAGCAGTACTTC. Its translation: CASSLSRQSYEQYF.

The chain couples TRBV10-3 to TRBJ1-1; a possible D gene is TRBD1 (6 bases). V lost 8 bases and J 8 bases, leaving 18 bases between the germline ends. Germline V gene sequence: CDR1 ENHRY, CDR2 SYGVKD. This CDR3 is 13 amino acids long. In DNA form, the CDR3 reads TGTGCCATCTCCCCCGGACAGAACAGCGAAGCTTTCTTT. It specifies CAISPGQNSEAFF.

This chain uses TRBV10-3 with TRBJ2-2; TRBD2 matches at 13 bases. J gave up 0 bases and V 0 bases, and 10 bases lay outside the gene matches. Germline-derived CDR1 and CDR2 are ENHRY and SYGVKD. This CDR3 comprises 21 residues. The DNA for the CDR3 is TGTGCCATCAGTGAGTCGTACATAGGACTAGCGGGAGCACCGAACACCGGGGAGCTGTTTTTT. Translated, it gives CAISESYIGLAGAPNTGELFF.